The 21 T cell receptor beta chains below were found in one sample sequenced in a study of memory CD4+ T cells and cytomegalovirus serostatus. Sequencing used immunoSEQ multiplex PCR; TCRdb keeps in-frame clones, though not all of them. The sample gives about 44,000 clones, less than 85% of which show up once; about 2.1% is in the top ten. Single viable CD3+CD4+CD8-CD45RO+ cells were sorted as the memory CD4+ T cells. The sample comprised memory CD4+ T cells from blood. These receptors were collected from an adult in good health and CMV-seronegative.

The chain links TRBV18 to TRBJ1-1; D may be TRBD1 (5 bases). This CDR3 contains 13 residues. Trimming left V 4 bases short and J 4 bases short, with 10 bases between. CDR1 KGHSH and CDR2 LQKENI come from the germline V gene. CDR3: CASSLDKVTEAFF. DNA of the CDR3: TGTGCCAGCTCACTGGACAAGGTCACTGAAGCTTTCTTT.

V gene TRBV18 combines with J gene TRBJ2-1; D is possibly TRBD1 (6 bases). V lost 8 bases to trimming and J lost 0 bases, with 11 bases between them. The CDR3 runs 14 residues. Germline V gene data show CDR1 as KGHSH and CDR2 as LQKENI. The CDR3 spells CASLDSVSYNEQFF. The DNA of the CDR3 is TGTGCCAGCCTGGACAGTGTCTCCTACAATGAGCAGTTCTTC.

CDR3 sequence reads: CASSRQGLDYGYTF. The CDR3 DNA is TGTGCCAGCAGCCGACAGGGCTTGGACTATGGCTACACCTTC. The chain joins TRBV5-4 to TRBJ1-2; 7 nucleotides match TRBD1. The CDR3 covers 14 residues. Germline V gene sequence: CDR1 SGHNT, CDR2 YYREEE (reference sequence). V shed 4 bases, J shed 3 bases, and the junction held 6 bases outside the gene matches.

CDR3 in DNA: TGTGCCAGCTCACCACCGGGGAGGGTCGAGACCCAGTACTTC. It encodes CASSPPGRVETQYF. The chain has TRBV18 and TRBJ2-5, with 7 nucleotides matching TRBD2. This CDR3 is 14 amino acids long. Germline assignment: CDR1 KGHSH and CDR2 LQKENI. V lost 0 bases and J lost 5; bases outside the gene matches: 3. The variable domain in full, completed from reference TRBV18 and TRBJ2-5, reads NAGVMQNPRHLVRRRGQEARLRCSPMKGHSHVYWYRQLPEEGLKFMVYLQKENIIDESGMPKERFSAEFPKEGPSILRIQQVVRGDSAAYFCASSPPGRVETQYFGPGTRLLVL.

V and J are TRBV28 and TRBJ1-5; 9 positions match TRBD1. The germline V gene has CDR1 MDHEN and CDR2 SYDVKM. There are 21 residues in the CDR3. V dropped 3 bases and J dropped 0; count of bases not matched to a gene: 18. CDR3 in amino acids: CASSFTRRSGTGSFSNQPQHF. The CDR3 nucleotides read TGTGCCAGCAGTTTTACACGAAGATCCGGGACAGGGTCCTTTAGCAATCAGCCCCAGCATTTT.

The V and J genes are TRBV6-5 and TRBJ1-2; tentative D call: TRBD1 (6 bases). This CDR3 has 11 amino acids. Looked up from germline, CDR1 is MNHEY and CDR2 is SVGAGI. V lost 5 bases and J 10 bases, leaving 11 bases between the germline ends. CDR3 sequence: CASSDNRVYTF. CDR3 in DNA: TGTGCCAGCAGTGACAACAGGGTCTACACCTTC.

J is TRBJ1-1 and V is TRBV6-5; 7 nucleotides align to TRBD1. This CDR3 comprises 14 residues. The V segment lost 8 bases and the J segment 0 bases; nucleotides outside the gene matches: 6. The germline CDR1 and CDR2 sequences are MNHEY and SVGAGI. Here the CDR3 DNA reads TGTGCCAGCCGTCCGGGACAGATGAACACTGAAGCTTTCTTT. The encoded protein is CASRPGQMNTEAFF.

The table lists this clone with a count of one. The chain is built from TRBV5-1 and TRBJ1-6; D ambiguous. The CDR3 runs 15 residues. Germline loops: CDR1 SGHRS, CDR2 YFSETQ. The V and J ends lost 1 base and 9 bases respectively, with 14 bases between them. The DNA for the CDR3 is TGCGCCAGCAGCTTGTCCGGGAAAGGTAGTTCACCCCTCCACTTT. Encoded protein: CASSLSGKGSSPLHF.

The CDR3 DNA reads as TGTGCCAGCAGTGACGACTATGGCTACACCTTC. This encodes CASSDDYGYTF. The chain links TRBV11-1 to TRBJ1-2, with no clear D. This CDR3 spans 11 amino acids. Germline V lookup: CDR1 SGHAT, CDR2 FQDESV (reference sequence). V was cut by 6 bases and J by 3 bases, with 5 bases left in between.

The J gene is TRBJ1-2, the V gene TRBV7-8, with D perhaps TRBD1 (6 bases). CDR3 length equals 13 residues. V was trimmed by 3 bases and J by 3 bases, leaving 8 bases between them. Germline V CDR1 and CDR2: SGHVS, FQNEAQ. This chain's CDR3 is CASSLGAYYGYTF. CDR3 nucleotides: TGTGCCAGCAGCTTGGGGGCGTACTATGGCTACACCTTC.

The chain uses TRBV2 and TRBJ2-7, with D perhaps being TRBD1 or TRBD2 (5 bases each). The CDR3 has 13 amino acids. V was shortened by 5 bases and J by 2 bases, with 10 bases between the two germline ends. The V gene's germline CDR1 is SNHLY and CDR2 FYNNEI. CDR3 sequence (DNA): TGTGCCAGCAGTTTAAGGGGACCCTACGAGCAGTACTTC. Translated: CASSLRGPYEQYF.

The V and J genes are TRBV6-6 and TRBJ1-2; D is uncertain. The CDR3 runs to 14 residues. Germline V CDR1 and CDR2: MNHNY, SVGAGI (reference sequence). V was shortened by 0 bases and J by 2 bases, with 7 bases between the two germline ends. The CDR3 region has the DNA TGTGCCAGCAGTTACTCTTCCGGGAACTATGGCTACACCTTC. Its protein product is CASSYSSGNYGYTF.

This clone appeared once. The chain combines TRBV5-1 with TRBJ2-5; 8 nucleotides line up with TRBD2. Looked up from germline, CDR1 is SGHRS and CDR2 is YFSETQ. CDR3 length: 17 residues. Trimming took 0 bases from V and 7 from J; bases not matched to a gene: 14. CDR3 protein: CASSLGGQLADQGTQYF. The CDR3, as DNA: TGCGCCAGCAGCTTGGGGGGGCAACTAGCGGACCAGGGGACCCAGTACTTC.

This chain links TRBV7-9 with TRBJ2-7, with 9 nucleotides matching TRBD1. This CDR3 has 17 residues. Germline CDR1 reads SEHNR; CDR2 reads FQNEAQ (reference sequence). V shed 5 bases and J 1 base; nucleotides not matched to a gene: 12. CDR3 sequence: CASSPNAPGQGSYEQYF. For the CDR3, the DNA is TGTGCCAGCAGCCCGAATGCGCCGGGACAGGGATCCTACGAGCAGTACTTC.

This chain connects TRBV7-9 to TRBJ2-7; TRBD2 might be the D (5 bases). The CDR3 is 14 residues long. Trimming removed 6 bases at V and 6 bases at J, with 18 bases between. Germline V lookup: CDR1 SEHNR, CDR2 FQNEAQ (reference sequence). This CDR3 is CASRSDGNQAEQYF. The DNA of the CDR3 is TGTGCCAGCAGATCGGACGGGAACCAGGCCGAGCAGTACTTC.

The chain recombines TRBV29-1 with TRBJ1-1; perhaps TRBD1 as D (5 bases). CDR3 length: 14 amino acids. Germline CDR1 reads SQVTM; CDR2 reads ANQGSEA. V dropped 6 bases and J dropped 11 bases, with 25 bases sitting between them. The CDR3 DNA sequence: TGCAGCGTCGAATCTGTTACAGGAGTGGGGTACGCTTTCTTT. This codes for CSVESVTGVGYAFF.

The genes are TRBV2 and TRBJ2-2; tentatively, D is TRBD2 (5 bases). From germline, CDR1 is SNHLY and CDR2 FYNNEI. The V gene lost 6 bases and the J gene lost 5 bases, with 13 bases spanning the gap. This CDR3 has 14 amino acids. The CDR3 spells CASREEGRTGELFF. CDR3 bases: TGTGCCAGCAGGGAGGAAGGGAGAACCGGGGAGCTGTTTTTT. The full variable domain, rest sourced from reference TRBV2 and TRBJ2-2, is EPEVTQTPSHQVTQMGQEVILRCVPISNHLYFYWYRQILGQKVEFLVSFYNNEISEKSEIFDDQFSVERPDGSNFTLKIRSTKLEDSAMYFCASREEGRTGELFFGEGSRLTVL.

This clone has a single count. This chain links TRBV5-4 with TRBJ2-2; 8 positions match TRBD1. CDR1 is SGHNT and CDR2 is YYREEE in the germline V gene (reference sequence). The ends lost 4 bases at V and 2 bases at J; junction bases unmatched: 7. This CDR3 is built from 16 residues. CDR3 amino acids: CASSRTGGGNTGELFF. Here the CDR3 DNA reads TGTGCCAGCAGCCGTACAGGGGGAGGAAACACCGGGGAGCTGTTTTTT.

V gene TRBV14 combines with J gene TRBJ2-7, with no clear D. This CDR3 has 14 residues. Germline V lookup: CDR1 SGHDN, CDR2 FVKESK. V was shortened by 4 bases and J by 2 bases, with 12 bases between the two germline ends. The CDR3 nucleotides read TGTGCCAGCAGCCCCGAGGACGGGCCCTACGAGCAGTACTTC. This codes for CASSPEDGPYEQYF.

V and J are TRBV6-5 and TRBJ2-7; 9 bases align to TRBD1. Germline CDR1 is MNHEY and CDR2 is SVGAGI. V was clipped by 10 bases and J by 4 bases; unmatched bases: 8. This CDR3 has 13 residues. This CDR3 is CATGTGMFYEQYF. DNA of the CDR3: TGTGCCACCGGGACAGGGATGTTTTACGAGCAGTACTTC.

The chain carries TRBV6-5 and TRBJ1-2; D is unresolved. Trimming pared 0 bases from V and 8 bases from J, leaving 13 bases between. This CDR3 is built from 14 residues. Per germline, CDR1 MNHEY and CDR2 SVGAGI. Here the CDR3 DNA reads TGTGCCAGCAGTTACTCAACCTCATTGAAAGGCTACACCTTC. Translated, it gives CASSYSTSLKGYTF.